This T cell receptor beta chain was identified in a study of OX40 agonist ivuxolimab in advanced cancers. TCRdb's copy holds only in-frame clones and misses some; the assay was immunoSEQ multiplex PCR. The table lists under 50,000 clones, around 87% of them singletons. Per germline, CDR1 MDHEN and CDR2 SYDVKM. V lost 6 bases to trimming and J lost 5 bases, with 8 bases between them. The CDR3 has 12 amino acids. This TCR came from an adult with an advanced solid tumor such as melanoma, head and neck, liver or kidney cancer. Specimen: CD4+ or CD8+ T cells sorted from blood, collected in a trial of the OX40 agonist ivuxolimab. The genes are TRBV28 and TRBJ1-5, with D hard to call. For the CDR3, the DNA is TGTGCCAGCAGGTCCTCCGATCAGCCCCAGCATTTT. Residues: CASRSSDQPQHF.